Below are 5 T cell receptor beta chains sequenced from a single sample in a study of blood T cell repertoires in COVID-19. Assay: immunoSEQ multiplex PCR; the TCRdb copy retains only in-frame clones and omits some. This table has around 130,000 clones, less than 90% appearing once. The specimen sequenced was PBMCs or T cells enriched from blood (not recorded which). The receptors derive from a young man who had recovered from COVID-19.

The chain recombines TRBV29-1 with TRBJ2-7, with 8 bases that match TRBD2. V gave up 7 bases and J gave up 2 bases; unmatched junction bases: 13. This CDR3 comprises 15 residues. Germline V gene lookup returns CDR1 SQVTM and CDR2 ANQGSEA. CDR3 amino acids: CSATLGAGGPYEQYF. The CDR3 DNA is TGCAGCGCTACTTTGGGCGCGGGAGGCCCCTACGAGCAGTACTTC.

The J gene is TRBJ1-3, the V gene TRBV18; the D gene is possibly TRBD1 (5 bases). The V gene lost 4 bases and the J gene lost 0 bases, with 19 bases spanning the gap. The CDR3 totals 18 residues. Germline V gene data show CDR1 as KGHSH and CDR2 as LQKENI. This CDR3 reads CASSQSRPQVSSGNTIYF. The CDR3 DNA reads TGTGCCAGCTCACAGTCACGCCCACAGGTCAGCTCTGGAAACACCATATATTTT.

The chain has TRBV2 and TRBJ2-3; TRBD1 is a possible D gene (7 bases). Trimming removed 2 bases at V and 6 bases at J, with 24 bases between. Germline V lookup: CDR1 SNHLY, CDR2 FYNNEI. This CDR3 is built from 18 residues. CDR3 residues: CASSETRLGGGQGDTQYF. The CDR3 nucleotides are TGTGCCAGCAGTGAAACCCGACTTGGAGGGGGCCAGGGGGATACGCAGTATTTT.

V is TRBV7-2 and J is TRBJ1-6, with TRBD1 matching over 7 bases. V shed 1 base and J 10 bases; nucleotides not matched to a gene: 10. The CDR3 length is 16 residues. CDR1 and CDR2 (germline): SGHTA, FQGNSA. The CDR3 loop is CASSLGGQGVRSPLHF. CDR3 bases: TGTGCCAGCAGCTTAGGGGGCCAGGGGGTACGATCACCCCTCCACTTT.

The gene calls are TRBV19 and TRBJ1-5; D is unresolved. Looked up from germline, CDR1 is LNHDA and CDR2 is SQIVND (reference sequence). V was clipped by 1 base and J by 3 bases, with 19 bases between them. This CDR3 is 18 amino acids long. In DNA, the CDR3 is TGTGCCAGTAGTATAGGTGCTGGTTCCGGCAGGTTCAATCAGCCCCAGCATTTT. This codes for CASSIGAGSGRFNQPQHF.